These 20 T cell receptor beta chains came from one sample sequenced in a study of cytomegalovirus exposure and HLA in healthy donors. PCR amplification relied on 60 Vbeta primers (plus 13 Jbeta primers). The method was immunoSEQ multiplex PCR; TCRdb's version includes in-frame clones alone and lacks a portion of them. The data contain about 130,000 clones, 76% of them singletons. Input material: PBMCs. The receptors shown here come from a middle-aged man in good health and CMV-seronegative.

The genes are TRBV5-1 and TRBJ1-1; 7 positions agree with TRBD1. The CDR3 contains 14 residues. J gave up 6 bases and V 3 bases, and 8 bases lay outside the gene matches. Germline-derived CDR1 and CDR2 are SGHRS and YFSETQ. The CDR3: CASSYQGGAAEAFF. The CDR3 nucleotides read TGCGCCAGCAGCTACCAAGGGGGCGCCGCTGAAGCTTTCTTT.

V is TRBV27 and J is TRBJ2-7; 8 bases are shared with TRBD2. This CDR3 has 14 amino acids. V was pared by 6 bases and J by 2 bases, with 6 bases of the junction left unmatched. Germline CDR1 reads MNHEY; CDR2 reads SMNVEV (reference sequence). CDR3 sequence reads: CASRPREGAYEQYF. The CDR3 DNA is TGTGCCAGCAGACCTCGGGAGGGCGCCTACGAGCAGTACTTC.

The genes are TRBV7-9 and TRBJ2-7, with 8 bases aligning to TRBD1. The CDR3 contains 14 residues. Germline CDR1 and CDR2: SEHNR and FQNEAQ (reference sequence). With V trimmed by 2 bases and J by 1 base, 1 base remained unmatched. Here the CDR3 DNA reads TGTGCCAGCAGCTTACAGGGGGCGTCCTACGAGCAGTACTTC. Its protein product is CASSLQGASYEQYF.

V gene TRBV4-1 combines with J gene TRBJ2-2; no definite D call. Looked up from germline, CDR1 is MGHRA and CDR2 is YSYEKL. V was cut by 8 bases and J by 7 bases, with 14 bases left in between. The CDR3 contains 13 residues. The CDR3 sequence: CASAPGADGELFF. CDR3 bases: TGCGCCAGCGCCCCCGGCGCGGACGGGGAGCTGTTTTTT.

In its sample, this clone was seen a few times. V gene TRBV5-1 combines with J gene TRBJ2-5; a possible D gene is TRBD2 (5 bases). The germline V gene encodes CDR1 SGHRS and CDR2 YFSETQ. Trimming removed 4 bases from V and 1 base from J, with 11 bases in between. This CDR3 region has 14 residues. CDR3 bases: TGCGCCAGCAGCCCCGCCAGCGGCCAAGAGACCCAGTACTTC. Protein sequence: CASSPASGQETQYF.

In nucleotides, the CDR3 is TGTGCCAGCAGCCCAGCGCCAGGGGGGCGGAACACTGAAGCTTTCTTT. Encoded protein: CASSPAPGGRNTEAFF. The chain links TRBV7-2 to TRBJ1-1, with 7 positions matching TRBD1. CDR3 length: 16 residues. Trimming removed 5 bases from V and 1 base from J; junction bases left unmatched: 10. The germline gives CDR1 SGHTA, CDR2 FQGNSA.

The chain employs TRBV18 and TRBJ2-5; D uncertain. Germline-derived CDR1 and CDR2 are KGHSH and LQKENI. V lost 2 bases and J lost 5, with 3 bases in between. The CDR3 is 11 amino acids. The chain's CDR3 is CASSPAETQYF. Written as DNA, the CDR3 is TGTGCCAGCTCACCAGCGGAGACCCAGTACTTC. Variable domain in full (rest from reference TRBV18 and TRBJ2-5): NAGVMQNPRHLVRRRGQEARLRCSPMKGHSHVYWYRQLPEEGLKFMVYLQKENIIDESGMPKERFSAEFPKEGPSILRIQQVVRGDSAAYFCASSPAETQYFGPGTRLLVL.

The rearrangement joins TRBV5-6 to TRBJ2-5; weak D call: TRBD1 (5 bases). V was cut by 0 bases and J by 5 bases, with 11 bases left in between. The CDR3 is made up of 14 amino acids. Germline values: CDR1 SGHDT, CDR2 YYEEEE. The CDR3 nucleotides read TGTGCCAGCAGCTTGGGCAGGGTGTTGGAGACCCAGTACTTC. Translation gives CASSLGRVLETQYF.

The rearrangement links TRBV7-2 to TRBJ2-3; 9 bases fit TRBD1. J lost 2 bases, V lost 4 bases, and 13 bases had no gene match. The CDR3 covers 18 residues. Germline-derived CDR1 and CDR2 are SGHTA and FQGNSA. The CDR3 loop is CASSSLSLWTGDTDTQYF. Here the CDR3 DNA reads TGTGCCAGCAGCTCCCTGTCCCTTTGGACAGGGGACACAGATACGCAGTATTTT.

The chain joins TRBV5-6 to TRBJ2-1; D gene ambiguous. Trimming removed 2 bases from V and 9 bases from J, with 15 bases in between. The CDR3 sequence is 14 residues long. Germline values: CDR1 SGHDT, CDR2 YYEEEE. The chain's CDR3 is CASSFLGLGGEQFF. CDR3 coding DNA: TGTGCCAGCAGCTTCCTGGGTCTCGGCGGTGAGCAGTTCTTC. The entire variable domain, with the rest obtained from reference TRBV5-6 and TRBJ2-1, is as follows: DAGVTQSPTHLIKTRGQQVTLRCSPKSGHDTVSWYQQALGQGPQFIFQYYEEEERQRGNFPDRFSGHQFPNYSSELNVNALLLGDSALYLCASSFLGLGGEQFFGPGTRLTVL.

V usage is TRBV19 and J usage is TRBJ2-1, with D perhaps matching TRBD1 (6 bases). The germline V and J ends were trimmed by 0 bases and 2 bases, with 11 bases remaining between them. This CDR3 has 16 residues. Germline assignment: CDR1 LNHDA and CDR2 SQIVND (reference sequence). CDR3 DNA sequence: TGTGCCAGTAGTATAGAAACAGGGCCGCCCTACAATGAGCAGTTCTTC. Its protein product is CASSIETGPPYNEQFF. The full variable domain, its missing parts supplied by reference TRBV19 and TRBJ2-1, is DGGITQSPKYLFRKEGQNVTLSCEQNLNHDAMYWYRQDPGQGLRLIYYSQIVNDFQKGDIAEGYSVSREKKESFPLTVTSAQKNPTAFYLCASSIETGPPYNEQFFGPGTRLTVL.

This sequence joins TRBV7-6 and TRBJ1-1; 8 bases match TRBD1. Germline lookup yields CDR1 SGHVS and CDR2 FNYEAQ. V lost 4 bases and J lost 5; bases outside the gene matches: 12. CDR3 length equals 16 residues. As DNA, the CDR3 is TGTGCCAGCAGCTCGAATCTTGGACAGGGCCGGACTGAAGCTTTCTTT. As protein: CASSSNLGQGRTEAFF.

In DNA form, the CDR3 reads TGTGCCAGCAACGCAGGGTTAGGGGTTCTGGGCTATGGCTACACCTTC. Translation: CASNAGLGVLGYGYTF. V is TRBV9 and J is TRBJ1-2, with D maybe TRBD1 (5 bases). There are 16 residues in the CDR3. Germline values: CDR1 SGDLS, CDR2 YYNGEE. Trimming took off 6 bases at V and 4 bases at J, with 22 bases between the two ends.

The rearrangement joins TRBV25-1 to TRBJ2-7; the match to TRBD2 covers 8 bases. The CDR3 has 17 amino acids. J was trimmed by 0 bases and V by 4 bases; bases with no gene match: 11. Germline V gene sequence: CDR1 MGHDK, CDR2 SYGVNS. The CDR3 region has the DNA TGTGCCAGCAGTGGCCCTCGGGGGGGCCGGAGCTCCTACGAGCAGTACTTC. This encodes CASSGPRGGRSSYEQYF.

The V gene is TRBV7-8, the J gene TRBJ2-1; TRBD1 matches 9 bases. This CDR3 comprises 14 residues. V shed 6 bases, J shed 6 bases, and the junction held 6 bases outside the gene matches. The germline gives CDR1 SGHVS, CDR2 FQNEAQ. In DNA form, the CDR3 reads TGTGCCAGCAGGACGGGACAGGGCATCAATGAGCAGTTCTTC. Its protein is CASRTGQGINEQFF.

CDR3 amino acids: CACLGGSGANVLTF. The CDR3 nucleotides are TGTGCCTGCCTGGGGGGCTCTGGGGCCAACGTCCTGACTTTC. The rearrangement joins TRBV30 to TRBJ2-6, with TRBD2 as a possible D gene (6 bases). Trimming took 6 bases from V and 0 from J, leaving 9 bases between them. From germline, CDR1 is GTSNPN and CDR2 SVGIG (reference sequence). This CDR3 spans 14 amino acids.

The chain recombines TRBV7-9 with TRBJ2-7; 10 nucleotides line up with TRBD1. This CDR3 region has 16 residues. The trim removed 4 bases at V and 5 bases at J, leaving 11 bases unmatched. CDR1 SEHNR and CDR2 FQNEAQ come from the germline V gene (reference sequence). CDR3 region: CASSSPGTGAEHEQYF. In nucleotides, the CDR3 is TGTGCCAGCAGCTCTCCCGGGACAGGGGCGGAACACGAGCAGTACTTC.

The genes are TRBV2 and TRBJ2-6; TRBD2 might be the D (6 bases). Per germline, CDR1 SNHLY and CDR2 FYNNEI. Trimming removed 7 bases from V and 4 bases from J, with 11 bases in between. The CDR3 is made up of 14 amino acids. CDR3: CASTPLAGANVLTF. The DNA of the CDR3 is TGTGCCAGCACCCCACTAGCCGGGGCCAACGTCCTGACTTTC.

The J gene is TRBJ1-1, the V gene TRBV29-1; maybe TRBD1 (5 bases). The CDR3 totals 14 residues. Germline-derived CDR1 and CDR2 are SQVTM and ANQGSEA. Trimming pared 5 bases from V and 2 bases from J, leaving 15 bases between. DNA of the CDR3: TGCAGCGTTTCTTGGGGACTACTAAACACTGAAGCTTTCTTT. Its protein product is CSVSWGLLNTEAFF.

The rearrangement joins TRBV4-3 to TRBJ2-7; no clear D gene. This CDR3 spans 15 amino acids. Germline loops: CDR1 LGHNA, CDR2 YSLEER. The ends were cut back, 0 bases at V and 5 bases at J, with 14 bases in the middle. CDR3 in amino acids: CASSQDRYDEDEQYF. The CDR3, as DNA: TGCGCCAGCAGCCAAGATCGGTATGATGAGGACGAGCAGTACTTC.